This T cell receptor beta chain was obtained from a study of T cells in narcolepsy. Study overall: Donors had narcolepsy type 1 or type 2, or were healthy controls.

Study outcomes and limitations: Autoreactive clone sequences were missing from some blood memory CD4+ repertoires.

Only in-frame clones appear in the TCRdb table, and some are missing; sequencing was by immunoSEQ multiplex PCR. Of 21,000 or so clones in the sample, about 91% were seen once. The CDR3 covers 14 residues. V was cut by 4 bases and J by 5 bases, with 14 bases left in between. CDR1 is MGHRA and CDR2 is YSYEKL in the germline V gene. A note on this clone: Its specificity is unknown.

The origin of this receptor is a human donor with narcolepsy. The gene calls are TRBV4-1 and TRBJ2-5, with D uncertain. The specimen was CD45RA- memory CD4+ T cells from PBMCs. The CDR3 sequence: CASSLPGGAETQYF. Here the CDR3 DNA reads TGCGCCAGCAGCCTTCCCGGTGGAGCTGAGACCCAGTACTTC.